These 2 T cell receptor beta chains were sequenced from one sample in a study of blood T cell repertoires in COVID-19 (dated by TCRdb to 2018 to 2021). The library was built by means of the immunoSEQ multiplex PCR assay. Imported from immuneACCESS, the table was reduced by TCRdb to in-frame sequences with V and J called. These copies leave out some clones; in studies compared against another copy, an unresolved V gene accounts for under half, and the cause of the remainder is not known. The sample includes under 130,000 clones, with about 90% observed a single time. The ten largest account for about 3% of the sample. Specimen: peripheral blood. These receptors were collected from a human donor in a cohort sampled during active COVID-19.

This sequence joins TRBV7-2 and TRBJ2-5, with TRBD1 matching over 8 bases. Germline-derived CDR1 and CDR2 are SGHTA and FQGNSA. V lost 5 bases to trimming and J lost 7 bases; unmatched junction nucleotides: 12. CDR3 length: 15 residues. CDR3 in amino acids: CASSPPDRVGGTQYF. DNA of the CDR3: TGTGCCAGCAGCCCACCGGACAGGGTGGGGGGGACCCAGTACTTC.

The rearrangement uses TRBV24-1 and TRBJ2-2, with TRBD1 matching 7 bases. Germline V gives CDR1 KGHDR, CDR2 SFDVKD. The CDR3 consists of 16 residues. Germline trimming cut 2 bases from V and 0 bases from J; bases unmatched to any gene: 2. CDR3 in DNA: TGTGCCACCAGTGATTCCGGGACAGCGAACACCGGGGAGCTGTTTTTT. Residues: CATSDSGTANTGELFF.